Described below is a single T cell receptor (beta chain) sequence and its context. Its antigen remains unknown. V lost 5 bases and J 2 bases, leaving 8 bases between the germline ends. Germline values: CDR1 SGHNT, CDR2 YENEEA. The CDR3 length is 13 residues. This sample is part of a study of identical twins. Broader study findings: Cord blood's abundant beta clonotypes had fewer insertions, unlike memory repertoires. Conclusions were drawn cross-sectionally by statistical analysis, without following the same donors. Where out-of-frame alpha sequences were twin-shared, they showed excess low generation probability.

Via MiXCR, TCRdb re-called the 5' RACE reads, giving one row per CDR3 protein. The data show about 240,000 distinct CDR3 sequences, roughly 13% seen once. The data also belong to a second study, concerning yellow fever vaccine responses in identical twins.

The receptor comes from a woman under 30 in good health. The genes are TRBV11-3 and TRBJ2-3; a weak D match, TRBD1 (5 bases). Input material: memory (CD45RO+) T cells sorted from blood. The CDR3 bases are TGTGCCAGCAGCCCCAGGGACACAGATACGCAGTATTTT. Translated: CASSPRDTDTQYF.